This TCR beta chain was profiled in a study of OX40 agonist ivuxolimab in advanced cancers. Study-wide context: Every 2 weeks, patients got intravenous ivuxolimab at one of six dose levels (0.01-10 mg/kg). Study-wide findings and caveats: Expanded clones tended on average to be more numerous among CD8+ T cells than CD4+. With doses of 0.1 to 3.0 mg/kg, CD4+ and CD8+ blood T cells had undergone clonal expansion by week 6.

Germline CDR1 reads SGHDT; CDR2 reads YYEEEE. The CDR3 totals 17 residues. The V gene lost 4 bases and the J gene lost 3 bases, with 19 bases spanning the gap. Details on this clone: Its matching antigen is unknown.

Autoimmune disease history or systemic immunosuppression was exclusionary. Produced via immunoSEQ multiplex PCR; TCRdb's table is partial and in-frame only. This sample has approximately 74,000 clones, with 90% found just once. The chain couples TRBV5-6 to TRBJ1-4; no reliable D call. The starting material was CD4+ or CD8+ T cells sorted from blood, obtained in a trial of the OX40 agonist ivuxolimab. The sequence came from an adult with an advanced solid tumor such as melanoma, head and neck, liver or kidney cancer. Written as DNA, the CDR3 is TGTGCCAGCAGCCGTATTTCGGGCGGTGCTTCTAATGAAAAACTGTTTTTT. Translating gives CASSRISGGASNEKLFF.